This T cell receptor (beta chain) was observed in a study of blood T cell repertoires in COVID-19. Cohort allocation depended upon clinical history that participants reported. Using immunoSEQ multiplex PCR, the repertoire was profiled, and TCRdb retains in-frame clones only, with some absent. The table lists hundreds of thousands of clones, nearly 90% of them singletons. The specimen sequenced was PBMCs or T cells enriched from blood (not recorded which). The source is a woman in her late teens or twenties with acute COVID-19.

The CDR3 spells CASSLGTGGLWDTEAFF. CDR3 DNA: TGTGCCAGCAGCCTAGGGACAGGTGGTTTATGGGACACTGAAGCTTTCTTT. The chain employs TRBV5-4 and TRBJ1-1, with TRBD1 matching over 8 bases. The trim removed 4 bases at V and 3 bases at J, leaving 14 bases unmatched. This CDR3 comprises 17 residues. Germline V gives CDR1 SGHNT, CDR2 YYREEE (reference sequence).